This T cell receptor beta chain appears in the sequencing data of a study of shared clonotypes between healthy human individuals. Trimming at V came to 1 base and at J to 8 bases, leaving 6 bases not matched to a gene. CDR1 is MGHDK, CDR2 SYGVNS, per germline. This CDR3 comprises 15 residues. Data came from immunoSEQ multiplex PCR; TCRdb stores just in-frame clones and leaves some out. This table has roughly 2,000,000 clones, less than 95% appearing once. Positively selected for CCR7, the CD45RO-negative cells used as naive CD8 cells excluded terminally differentiated effector memory CD45RA+ cells. Input material: naive CD8+ T cells sorted from blood. The sequence derives from a man between 18 and 29 years old in good health. The chain is built from TRBV25-1 and TRBJ2-1; 9 bases are shared with TRBD1. Here the CDR3 reads CASSELTQGAYEQFF. In DNA, the CDR3 is TGTGCCAGCAGTGAATTAACACAGGGGGCCTATGAGCAGTTCTTC.